These 15 T cell receptor beta chains share one sample of origin, sequenced in a study of cytotoxic CD8 clonotypes in ibrutinib-treated CLL. Produced via immunoSEQ multiplex PCR; TCRdb's table is partial and in-frame only. Among roughly 30,000 clones listed, more than 75% were seen once. The sequenced sample was PBMCs, obtained after 36 months of ibrutinib treatment. The receptor set was obtained from a human donor with chronic lymphocytic leukemia.

The DNA of the CDR3 is TGTGCCAGCACTGGACCGGGACGGGACACTGAAGCTTTCTTT. Its protein is CASTGPGRDTEAFF. This chain uses TRBV2 with TRBJ1-1; D is perhaps TRBD1 (5 bases). CDR3 length equals 14 residues. In germline, CDR1 is SNHLY, CDR2 FYNNEI. V was clipped by 7 bases and J by 3 bases, with 15 bases between them.

The rearrangement links TRBV27 to TRBJ2-7; D might be TRBD1 or TRBD2, each matching 5 bases. Trimming cost V 3 bases and J 2 bases, with 8 bases left between them. Germline V lookup: CDR1 MNHEY, CDR2 SMNVEV (reference sequence). The CDR3 is made up of 13 amino acids. The CDR3 DNA reads as TGTGCCAGCAGTTTGAGGGGTCCCTACGAGCAGTACTTC. Amino acids: CASSLRGPYEQYF.

V usage is TRBV9 and J usage is TRBJ1-1; D is uncertain. The CDR3 extends over 14 amino acids. V was shortened by 3 bases and J by 0 bases, with 9 bases between the two germline ends. CDR1 is SGDLS and CDR2 is YYNGEE in the germline V gene. The CDR3 sequence: CASSAFGVNTEAFF. CDR3 bases: TGTGCCAGCAGCGCCTTTGGGGTGAACACTGAAGCTTTCTTT.

V and J are TRBV7-2 and TRBJ2-3; D is perhaps TRBD2 (5 bases). V lost 1 base and J lost 2, with 10 bases in between. The CDR3 has 15 residues. CDR1 SGHTA and CDR2 FQGNSA come from the germline V gene. The CDR3 here is CASSLGGIYTDTQYF. Here the CDR3 DNA reads TGTGCCAGCAGCTTAGGAGGGATTTACACAGATACGCAGTATTTT.

The genes are TRBV7-9 and TRBJ2-7; 9 bases match TRBD1. CDR1 SEHNR and CDR2 FQNEAQ come from the germline V gene (reference sequence). V lost 3 bases, J lost 2 bases, and 2 bases stayed unmatched. The length of the CDR3 is 14 residues. CDR3 sequence: CASSLRDRAYEQYF. CDR3 DNA: TGTGCCAGCAGCTTGAGGGACAGGGCCTACGAGCAGTACTTC. The whole variable domain, remainder taken from reference TRBV7-9 and TRBJ2-7, is DTGVSQNPRHKITKRGQNVTFRCDPISEHNRLYWYRQTLGQGPEFLTYFQNEAQLEKSRLLSDRFSAERPKGSFSTLEIQRTEQGDSAMYLCASSLRDRAYEQYFGPGTRLTVT.

In nucleotides, the CDR3 is TGCGCCAGCAGCCAAGATCTCTGGGACTACGAGCAGTACTTC. This translates into CASSQDLWDYEQYF. This chain joins TRBV4-3 and TRBJ2-7; D not resolved. Between the trimmed V and J ends, which lost 0 bases and 3 bases, there was a span of 9 bases. CDR3 length equals 14 residues. Germline V gene data show CDR1 as LGHNA and CDR2 as YSLEER.

The chain joins TRBV5-1 to TRBJ2-3; perhaps TRBD2 as D (6 bases). In germline, CDR1 is SGHRS, CDR2 YFSETQ. The germline V and J ends were trimmed by 0 bases and 6 bases, with 17 bases remaining between them. The CDR3 covers 16 residues. The CDR3 coding sequence is TGCGCCAGCAGCTTGGCCCGCGGAGGGGTTAGGGATACGCAGTATTTT. Translation: CASSLARGGVRDTQYF.

This clone appeared once. The V gene is TRBV7-2, the J gene TRBJ2-1; TRBD1 is a possible D gene (5 bases). Trimming left V 5 bases short and J 1 base short, with 9 bases between. The germline V gene has CDR1 SGHTA and CDR2 FQGNSA. The CDR3 is 14 residues long. Here the CDR3 reads CASSPDSSYNEQFF. For the CDR3, the DNA is TGTGCCAGCAGCCCTGACAGTTCCTACAATGAGCAGTTCTTC. Variable domain in full (rest from reference TRBV7-2 and TRBJ2-1): GAGVSQSPSNKVTEKGKDVELRCDPISGHTALYWYRQSLGQGLEFLIYFQGNSAPDKSGLPSDRFSAERTGGSVSTLTIQRTQQEDSAVYLCASSPDSSYNEQFFGPGTRLTVL.

This clone was seen a few times. This rearrangement joins TRBV27 to TRBJ1-4; 7 bases are a match to TRBD1. The trim removed 5 bases at V and 4 bases at J, leaving 7 bases unmatched. Per the germline V gene, CDR1 is MNHEY and CDR2 is SMNVEV (reference sequence). The CDR3 has 15 residues. CDR3 sequence: CASSNLRQGNEKLFF. In DNA form, the CDR3 reads TGTGCCAGCAGTAACCTTCGACAGGGTAATGAAAAACTGTTTTTT. The full variable domain, its missing parts supplied by reference TRBV27 and TRBJ1-4, is EAQVTQNPRYLITVTGKKLTVTCSQNMNHEYMSWYRQDPGLGLRQIYYSMNVEVTDKGDVPEGYKVSRKEKRNFPLILESPSPNQTSLYFCASSNLRQGNEKLFFGSGTQLSVL.

The chain has TRBV10-3 and TRBJ2-2; D is perhaps TRBD1 or TRBD2 (5 bases each). V lost 8 bases and J lost 0, with 19 bases in between. Germline values: CDR1 ENHRY, CDR2 SYGVKD. CDR3 length: 17 amino acids. CDR3: CAIGRDPFTPNTGELFF. In DNA form, the CDR3 reads TGTGCCATCGGCCGGGACCCGTTTACCCCGAACACCGGGGAGCTGTTTTTT.

This chain links TRBV6-6 with TRBJ1-1; weak D call: TRBD1 (6 bases). The germline V and J ends were trimmed by 10 bases and 3 bases, with 15 bases remaining between them. Germline V CDR1 and CDR2: MNHNY, SVGAGI (reference sequence). The CDR3 sequence is 13 residues long. The CDR3 region has the DNA TGTGCCACCACAGGGCCGTGGCACACTGAAGCTTTCTTT. This sequence encodes CATTGPWHTEAFF.

The V call is TRBV20-1, the J call TRBJ2-3; D gene unclear. The CDR3 runs to 11 residues. Germline-derived CDR1 and CDR2 are DFQATT and SNEGSKA (reference sequence). V lost 2 bases to trimming and J lost 5 bases, with 5 bases between them. The chain's CDR3 is CSARREDTQYF. The CDR3, as DNA: TGCAGTGCTAGAAGGGAAGATACGCAGTATTTT.

The table lists this clone with a few counts. The rearrangement links TRBV11-3 to TRBJ1-6; D ambiguous. Germline V lookup: CDR1 SGHNT, CDR2 YENEEA. The V and J ends lost 3 bases and 10 bases respectively, with 10 bases between them. This CDR3 is 13 amino acids long. CDR3: CASSFDQDSPLHF. CDR3 in DNA: TGTGCCAGCAGCTTCGATCAGGACTCACCCCTCCACTTT.

To note about this clone: One end of the junction fails to match germline, which may point to a read error. V is TRBV6-5 and J is TRBJ2-7; TRBD1 might be the D (6 bases). Germline V CDR1 and CDR2: MNHEY, SVGAGI. The length of the CDR3 is 14 residues. The DNA for the CDR3 is TGTGCCAGCAGACAGGGCCTCAGCTCCTACGGGCAGTACTTC. This sequence encodes CASRQGLSSYGQYF.

The J gene is TRBJ1-1, the V gene TRBV6-5; D is uncertain. Trimming removed 0 bases at V and 1 base at J, with 12 bases between. The CDR3 consists of 16 residues. Looked up from germline, CDR1 is MNHEY and CDR2 is SVGAGI. CDR3 residues: CASSYSRRAPNTEAFF. The CDR3 nucleotides read TGTGCCAGCAGTTACTCGAGGCGGGCCCCGAACACTGAAGCTTTCTTT.